This T cell receptor (beta chain) comes out of a study of blood T cell repertoires in COVID-19. Method: immunoSEQ multiplex PCR; TCRdb's copy keeps in-frame clones and lacks some. The sample has 250,000 to 300,000 clones, around 87% seen once. The CDR3 runs to 15 residues. From germline, CDR1 is KGHSH and CDR2 LQKENI. V was shortened by 3 bases and J by 2 bases, with 14 bases between the two germline ends. This clone was counted a single time. The receptor comes from a woman between 40 and 55 years old who had recovered from COVID-19. Sequenced material: peripheral blood. This rearrangement joins TRBV18 to TRBJ2-7; D is unclear. CDR3 in amino acids: CASSPTLGSTYEQYF. CDR3 sequence (DNA): TGTGCCAGCTCACCGACGCTAGGCAGCACCTACGAGCAGTACTTC.